A single TCR beta chain is shown here with its context. Its antigen remains unidentified. PCR involved 60 Vbeta and 13 Jbeta primers. Sequencing used immunoSEQ multiplex PCR; TCRdb keeps in-frame clones, though not all of them. The table shows about 80,000 clones, with over 70% occurring only once. Healthy bone marrow donors made up the donors. This entry belongs to a study of cytomegalovirus exposure and HLA in healthy donors. CDR3 size: 14 residues. V dropped 6 bases and J dropped 0 bases, with 11 bases sitting between them. The V gene's germline CDR1 is ENHRY and CDR2 SYGVKD. Overall study findings and caveats: Researchers reported from a later analysis that most CMV-associated TCR beta chains appeared HLA-restricted.

This chain connects TRBV10-3 to TRBJ1-1; D may be TRBD1 (6 bases). Sequenced: PBMCs. This receptor was identified in a woman aged 45 to 65 in good health and CMV-seropositive. The CDR3 DNA follows: TGTGCCATCAGCTCGGGGGGGCTGAACACTGAAGCTTTCTTT. Its translation is CAISSGGLNTEAFF.